This T cell receptor (beta chain) was obtained from a study of a mutant IDH1 vaccine in newly diagnosed glioma. Whole-study findings and limits: Detectable vaccine-induced immune responses arose in around 92% of patients.

The table came from immunoSEQ multiplex PCR; TCRdb's copy has only in-frame clones and leaves some out. The table includes 20,000 to 25,000 clones, roughly 88% detected once. Time point here: baseline, week 1 (first vaccination visit). Noted treatment: pre-vaccination baseline after standard-of-care therapy. Note on this clone: Its antigen remains unknown.

Between the trimmed V and J ends, which lost 5 bases and 8 bases, there was a span of 9 bases. CDR1 is DFQATT and CDR2 is SNEGSKA in the germline V gene (reference sequence). The CDR3 totals 11 residues. This material consisted of PBMCs, taken from a glioma patient treated with radiotherapy, temozolomide or both. The origin of this receptor is a man in his forties with glioma. The V gene is TRBV20-1, the J gene TRBJ1-4; D not certain. The CDR3 protein is CSAQAGEKLFF. DNA of the CDR3: TGCAGTGCTCAAGCGGGGGAAAAACTGTTTTTT.